The clone carrying this T cell receptor (beta chain) was seen at least ten times. Antigen: not known. This sample is drawn from a study of T cells in Graves' hyperthyroidism and ophthalmopathy. Amplified TCR beta CDR3 regions came from RNA transcripts. In the first-round RT-PCR of the TCR CDR3, the HTBI primer set was used. TCRdb reanalysed the multiplex PCR reads using MiXCR and keeps one entry per CDR3 protein. Of almost 500,000 distinct CDR3 sequences listed, around a fifth were seen once; the top ten hold around 54%. Clinical symptoms, serum thyroxine and TRAb, thyroid ultrasound and orbital computed tomography were used for the diagnoses. Whole-study results and caveats: In the analysis, a 13 V-J model separated ophthalmopathy from stable hyperthyroidism.

V gave up 10 bases and J gave up 3 bases, with 12 bases separating them. Germline-derived CDR1 and CDR2 are ENHRY and SYGVKD. The CDR3 extends over 12 amino acids. The origin of this receptor is a woman in her sixties or seventies with Graves' ophthalmopathy. Sequencing was done on a sample of blood. The rearrangement links TRBV10-3 to TRBJ1-1, with TRBD1 as a possible D gene (5 bases). CDR3 protein: CATRGRDTEAFF. DNA of the CDR3: TGTGCCACTCGGGGGAGGGACACTGAAGCTTTCTTT.